This is a list of T cell receptor beta chains from one sample in a study of response to subunit inactivated influenza vaccine. Via MiXCR, TCRdb re-called the RT-PCR reads, giving one row per CDR3 protein. Here the sample spans around 200,000 distinct CDR3 sequences, around 9.2% being singletons. Sample: non-naive T cells sorted from PBMCs, taken on the day of vaccination. The receptors were gathered from a man aged 45-65 years who received an inactivated influenza vaccine. CDR3s include the opening cysteine and the closing phenylalanine or tryptophan. Fields, in order: CDR3 protein, CDR3 DNA, V gene, clone size, D gene, J gene. D genes are given only for firm matches. The size of a clone is reported for some rows only, either as once, few or many, or as a class for expanded clones.

CASSLVGGVTEAFF TGTGCCAGCAGCTTGGTTGGGGGGGTTACTGAAGCTTTCTTT TRBV5-8 NA NA TRBJ1-1
CASSSSIQGQEDGNTIYF TGTGCCAGCAGCTCATCTATACAGGGGCAGGAGGATGGAAACACCATATATTTT TRBV11-1 few TRBD1 TRBJ1-3
CASSLDGGARTEAFF TGCGCCAGCAGCTTGGATGGGGGCGCTAGGACTGAAGCTTTCTTT TRBV5-1 few NA TRBJ1-1
CASSSTSGAGAQYF TGTGCCAGCAGCTCTACTAGCGGAGCAGGGGCCCAGTACTTC TRBV7-2 many TRBD2 TRBJ2-5
CASSSPRQGDEQYF TGTGCCAGCAGCTCCCCCCGACAGGGAGACGAGCAGTACTTC TRBV7-6 NA TRBD1 TRBJ2-7
CASSAQLAGTYNEQFF TGTGCCAGTAGTGCCCAACTAGCGGGAACCTACAATGAGCAGTTCTTC TRBV19 few TRBD2 TRBJ2-1
CASSQGTDNEQFF TGTGCCAGCAGCCAGGGGACAGACAATGAGCAGTTCTTC TRBV4-2 many TRBD1 TRBJ2-1
CSVPAGGLSSYNEQFF TGCAGCGTCCCCGCCGGAGGGTTGAGCTCCTACAATGAGCAGTTCTTC TRBV29-1 many NA TRBJ2-1
CASSDPSAGTDTQYF TGTGCCAGCAGTGACCCTAGCGCGGGCACAGATACGCAGTATTTT TRBV6-1 few NA TRBJ2-3
CASSYIGLAGGNEQFF TGTGCCAGCAGTTACATAGGACTAGCGGGGGGAAATGAGCAGTTCTTC TRBV6-5 NA TRBD2 TRBJ2-1
CASAPVSGGSRYEQYF TGCGCCAGCGCCCCTGTCAGCGGGGGGTCAAGGTACGAGCAGTACTTC TRBV5-1 NA TRBD2 TRBJ2-7
CASSVDPTSGVSSYNEQFF TGTGCCAGCAGCGTAGACCCGACTAGCGGGGTCAGCTCCTACAATGAGCAGTTCTTC TRBV9 many TRBD2 TRBJ2-1
CASSLSGLGGETQYF TGTGCCAGCAGCTTATCAGGTCTGGGTGGGGAGACCCAGTACTTC TRBV7-6 NA NA TRBJ2-5
CSARDPQGFMNTEAFF TGCAGTGCTAGAGATCCACAGGGGTTCATGAACACTGAAGCTTTCTTT TRBV20-1 NA TRBD1 TRBJ1-1
CSAPRTDTQYF TGCAGTGCCCCCCGCACAGATACGCAGTATTTT TRBV20-1 few NA TRBJ2-3
CASSLYDRNIQYF TGTGCCAGCAGCTTATATGACAGAAACATTCAGTACTTC TRBV7-8 NA NA TRBJ2-4
CASSLFPGSYNEQFF TGTGCCAGCAGTTTATTTCCGGGCTCCTACAATGAGCAGTTCTTC TRBV27 many NA TRBJ2-1
CAISESTGGNTIYF TGTGCCATCAGTGAGTCTACAGGTGGAAACACCATATATTTT TRBV10-3 few NA TRBJ1-3
CASSRTSGPPRDTQYF TGTGCCAGCAGCCGGACTAGCGGCCCCCCGCGGGATACGCAGTATTTT TRBV5-6 many TRBD2 TRBJ2-3
CASSFGAGEQYF TGTGCCAGCAGCTTTGGAGCGGGGGAGCAGTACTTC TRBV7-2 few TRBD2 TRBJ2-7
CASSLSGTANYGYTF TGCGCCAGCAGCCTTTCCGGGACAGCGAACTATGGCTACACCTTC TRBV4-1 few TRBD1 TRBJ1-2
CASSLSATGAREQYF TGTGCCAGCAGCTTATCGGCGACAGGGGCCCGCGAGCAGTACTTC TRBV7-2 few TRBD1 TRBJ2-7
CASSQDSWTTNNEQFF TGCGCCAGCAGCCAAGATAGTTGGACTACGAACAATGAGCAGTTCTTC TRBV4-3 few NA TRBJ2-1
CASSLTRLSTDTQYF TGTGCCAGCAGCCTGACACGCTTAAGCACAGATACGCAGTATTTT TRBV9 few NA TRBJ2-3
CASSQDSRGGYEQYF TGCGCCAGCAGCCAAGATTCCAGGGGAGGCTACGAGCAGTACTTC TRBV4-3 NA NA TRBJ2-7
CASRYRQGKINAGELFF TGTGCCAGCAGGTACCGACAGGGGAAAATAAATGCCGGGGAGCTGTTTTTT TRBV12-3/TRBV12-4 few TRBD1 TRBJ2-2
CASRGGASGRLGSEQYF TGTGCCAGCAGGGGGGGGGCTAGCGGGAGACTTGGCTCCGAGCAGTACTTC TRBV7-9 many TRBD2 TRBJ2-7
CASSEALQDGEQFF TGTGCCAGCAGTGAAGCGCTTCAGGACGGGGAGCAGTTCTTC TRBV2 NA NA TRBJ2-1
CASSLAAGPYNEQFF TGCGCCAGCAGCTTGGCGGCAGGCCCCTACAATGAGCAGTTCTTC TRBV5-1 NA NA TRBJ2-1
CSASMASQETQYF TGCAGTGCTAGTATGGCGTCTCAAGAGACCCAGTACTTC TRBV20-1 many NA TRBJ2-5
CASSQHLQGVYEQYF TGTGCCAGCAGCCAACACCTCCAAGGCGTCTACGAGCAGTACTTC TRBV5-6 NA NA TRBJ2-7
CASSLQGTMNTEAFF TGTGCCAGCAGTTTACAGGGGACGATGAACACTGAAGCTTTCTTT TRBV7-2 many TRBD1 TRBJ1-1